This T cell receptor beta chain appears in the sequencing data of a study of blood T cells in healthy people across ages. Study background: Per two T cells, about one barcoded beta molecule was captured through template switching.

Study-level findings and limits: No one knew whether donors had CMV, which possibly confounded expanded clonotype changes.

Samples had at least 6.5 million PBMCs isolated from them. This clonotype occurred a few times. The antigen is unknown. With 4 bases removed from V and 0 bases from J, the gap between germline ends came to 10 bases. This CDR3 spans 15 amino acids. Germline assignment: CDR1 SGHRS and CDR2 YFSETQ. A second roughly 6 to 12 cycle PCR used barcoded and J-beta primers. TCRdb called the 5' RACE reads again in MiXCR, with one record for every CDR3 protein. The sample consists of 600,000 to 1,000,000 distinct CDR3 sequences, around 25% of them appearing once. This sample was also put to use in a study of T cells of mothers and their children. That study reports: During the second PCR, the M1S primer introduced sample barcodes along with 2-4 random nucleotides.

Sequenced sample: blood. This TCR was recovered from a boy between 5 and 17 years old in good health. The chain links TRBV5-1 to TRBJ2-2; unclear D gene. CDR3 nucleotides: TGCGCCAGCAGCCCCAGGAATACGAACACCGGGGAGCTGTTTTTT. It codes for CASSPRNTNTGELFF.